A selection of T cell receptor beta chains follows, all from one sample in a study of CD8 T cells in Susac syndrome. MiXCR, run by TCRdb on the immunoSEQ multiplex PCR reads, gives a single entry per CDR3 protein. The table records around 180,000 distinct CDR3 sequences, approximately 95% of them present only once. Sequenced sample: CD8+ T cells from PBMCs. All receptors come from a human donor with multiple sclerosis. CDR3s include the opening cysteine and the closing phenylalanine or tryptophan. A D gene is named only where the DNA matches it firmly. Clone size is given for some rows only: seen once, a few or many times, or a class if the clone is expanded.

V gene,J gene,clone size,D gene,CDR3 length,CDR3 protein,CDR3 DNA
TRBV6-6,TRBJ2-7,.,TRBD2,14,CASNSLAGVYEQYF,TGTGCCAGCAACTCACTAGCGGGAGTATACGAGCAGTACTTC
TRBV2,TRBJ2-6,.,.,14,CASSGVGGANVLTF,TGTGCCAGCAGTGGTGTTGGTGGGGCCAACGTCCTGACTTTC
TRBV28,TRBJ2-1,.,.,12,CASSSLYNEQFF,TGTGCCAGCAGTAGCTTATACAATGAGCAGTTCTTC
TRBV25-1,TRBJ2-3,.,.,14,CASSEVGGPNTQYF,TGTGCCAGCAGTGAAGTAGGGGGACCTAATACGCAGTATTTT
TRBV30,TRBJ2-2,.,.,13,CAWSVLVSGELFF,TGTGCCTGGAGTGTACTAGTAAGCGGGGAGCTGTTTTTT
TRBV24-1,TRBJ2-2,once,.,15,CATSDPGSLTGELFF,TGTGCCACCAGTGACCCCGGATCCCTTACCGGGGAGCTGTTTTTT
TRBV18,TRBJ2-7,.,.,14,CASSQVGSLYEQYF,TGTGCCAGCTCACAAGTAGGGAGTCTTTACGAGCAGTACTTC
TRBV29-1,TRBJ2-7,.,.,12,CSVDDPTGEQYF,TGCAGCGTTGACGACCCGACCGGGGAGCAGTACTTC
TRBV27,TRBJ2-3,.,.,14,CASSLFTSTDTQYF,TGTGCCAGCAGTTTATTTACCAGCACAGATACGCAGTATTTT
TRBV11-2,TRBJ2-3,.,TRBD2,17,CASSSLGRASGGDTQYF,TGTGCCAGCAGCTCCCTAGGGCGGGCTAGCGGGGGTGATACGCAGTATTTT
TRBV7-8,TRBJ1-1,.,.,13,CASSLEMSTEAFF,TGTGCCAGCAGCTTAGAGATGAGCACTGAAGCTTTCTTT
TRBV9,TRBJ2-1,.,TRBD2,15,CASSEGLVAYNEQFF,TGTGCCAGCAGCGAGGGACTAGTAGCCTACAATGAGCAGTTCTTC
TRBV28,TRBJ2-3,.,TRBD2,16,CASSSGLAGGPDTQYF,TGTGCCAGCAGCTCCGGACTAGCGGGAGGGCCTGATACGCAGTATTTT
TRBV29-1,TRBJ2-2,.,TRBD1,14,CSVVTGGETGELFF,TGCAGCGTTGTAACAGGGGGAGAGACCGGGGAGCTGTTTTTT
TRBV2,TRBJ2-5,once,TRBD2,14,CASASGMFQETQYF,TGTGCCAGTGCAAGCGGGATGTTCCAAGAGACCCAGTACTTC
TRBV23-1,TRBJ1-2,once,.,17,CASSQIRDQKDNYGYTF,TGCGCCAGCAGTCAAATCCGGGACCAGAAAGATAACTATGGCTACACCTTC
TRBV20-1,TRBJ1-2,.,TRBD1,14,CSARVGQGAAGYTF,TGCAGTGCTAGAGTGGGACAGGGTGCCGCTGGCTACACCTTC
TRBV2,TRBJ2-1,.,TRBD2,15,CASLADSGVRHEQFF,TGTGCCAGCCTGGCGGATAGCGGGGTGAGGCATGAGCAGTTCTTC
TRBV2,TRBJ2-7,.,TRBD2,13,CARGGGPTYEQYF,TGTGCCAGGGGCGGGGGACCAACCTACGAGCAGTACTTC
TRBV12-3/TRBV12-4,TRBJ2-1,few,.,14,CASSLLAIYNEQFF,TGTGCCAGCAGTTTACTAGCGATATACAATGAGCAGTTCTTC
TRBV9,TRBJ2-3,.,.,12,CASSGIGDTQYF,TGTGCCAGCAGCGGGATTGGAGATACGCAGTATTTT
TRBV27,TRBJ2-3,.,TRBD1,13,CASGRGPGDTQYF,TGTGCCAGCGGCAGGGGGCCAGGAGATACGCAGTATTTT
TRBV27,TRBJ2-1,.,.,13,CASSFMVYNEQFF,TGTGCCAGCAGTTTTATGGTTTACAATGAGCAGTTCTTC
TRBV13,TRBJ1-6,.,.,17,CASSSRGHDLYNSPLHF,TGTGCCAGCAGCTCACGGGGACACGACCTCTATAATTCACCCCTCCACTTT
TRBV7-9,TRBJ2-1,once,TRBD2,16,CASSFMTLAGKNEQFF,TGTGCCAGCAGTTTTATGACACTAGCGGGAAAAAATGAGCAGTTCTTC
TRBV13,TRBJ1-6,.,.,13,CASSIEVNSPLHF,TGTGCCAGCAGCATAGAAGTGAATTCACCCCTCCACTTT
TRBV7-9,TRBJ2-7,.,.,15,CASSLVANGGYEQYF,TGTGCCAGCAGCTTAGTTGCAAACGGGGGTTACGAGCAGTACTTC
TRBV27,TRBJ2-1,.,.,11,CASSFPPEQFF,TGTGCCAGCAGTTTTCCCCCCGAGCAGTTCTTC
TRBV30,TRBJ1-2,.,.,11,CAWSGGEGYTF,TGTGCCTGGAGCGGCGGGGAAGGCTACACCTTC
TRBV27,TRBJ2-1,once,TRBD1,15,CASSAGTGVYNEQFF,TGTGCCAGCAGTGCCGGGACAGGGGTCTACAATGAGCAGTTCTTC
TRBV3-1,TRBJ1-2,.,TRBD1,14,CASSLIGGAGGYTF,TGTGCCAGCAGTCTAATAGGGGGCGCAGGTGGCTACACCTTC
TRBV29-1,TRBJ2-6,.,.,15,CSVGDPSSGANVLTF,TGCAGCGTAGGGGACCCAAGCTCTGGGGCCAACGTCCTGACTTTC
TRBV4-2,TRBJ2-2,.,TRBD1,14,CASSQNRGTGELFF,TGTGCCAGCAGCCAAAACAGGGGCACCGGGGAGCTGTTTTTT
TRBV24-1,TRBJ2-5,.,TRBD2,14,CATSVGGGEETQYF,TGTGCCACCAGTGTCGGGGGGGGAGAAGAGACCCAGTACTTC
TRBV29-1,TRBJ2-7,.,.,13,CSVFGGEASEQYF,TGCAGCGTTTTCGGGGGCGAAGCCTCCGAGCAGTACTTC
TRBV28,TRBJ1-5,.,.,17,CASSLFRDNRSNQPQHF,TGTGCCAGCAGTTTATTCCGGGACAACCGGTCCAATCAGCCCCAGCATTTT
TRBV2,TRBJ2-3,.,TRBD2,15,CASKSLTSRTDTQYF,TGTGCCAGCAAGTCGTTGACTAGCCGTACAGATACGCAGTATTTT
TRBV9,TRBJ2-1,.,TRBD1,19,CASSVDGTGSRWGWNEQFF,TGTGCCAGCAGCGTAGATGGGACAGGGTCCCGGTGGGGGTGGAATGAGCAGTTCTTC
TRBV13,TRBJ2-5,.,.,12,CASSLEGGTQYF,TGTGCCAGCAGCTTAGAAGGGGGGACCCAGTACTTC
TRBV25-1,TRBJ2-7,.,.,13,CASRGGSEYEQYF,TGTGCCAGCAGGGGCGGGTCCGAGTACGAGCAGTACTTC
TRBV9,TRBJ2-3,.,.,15,CASSVTGFVTDTQYF,TGTGCCAGCAGCGTAACAGGGTTCGTGACAGATACGCAGTATTTT
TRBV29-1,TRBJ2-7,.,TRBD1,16,CSVEDRAGQGGYEQYF,TGCAGCGTTGAAGATCGGGCTGGACAGGGTGGCTACGAGCAGTACTTC
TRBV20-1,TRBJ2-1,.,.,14,CSAIRPPTYNEQFF,TGCAGTGCCATTAGGCCTCCGACCTACAATGAGCAGTTCTTC
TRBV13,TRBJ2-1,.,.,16,CASSSGRLTSYNEQFF,TGTGCCAGCAGCTCGGGCAGACTAACCTCCTACAATGAGCAGTTCTTC
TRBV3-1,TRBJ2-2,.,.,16,CASSQKSQLPTGELFF,TGTGCCAGCAGCCAAAAATCACAATTACCCACCGGGGAGCTGTTTTTT
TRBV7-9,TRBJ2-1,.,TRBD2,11,CASSTGGEQFF,TGTGCCAGCAGCACCGGGGGGGAGCAGTTCTTC
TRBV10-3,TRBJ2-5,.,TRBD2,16,CAISATPTSGTGTQYF,TGTGCCATCAGTGCTACCCCGACTAGCGGGACAGGGACCCAGTACTTC
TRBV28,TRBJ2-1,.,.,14,CASSTLGPNNEQFF,TGTGCCAGCAGTACCCTAGGACCGAACAATGAGCAGTTCTTC
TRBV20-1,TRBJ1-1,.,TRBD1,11,CSSDRGDEAFF,TGCAGTTCCGACAGGGGGGATGAAGCTTTCTTT
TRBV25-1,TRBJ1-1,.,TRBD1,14,CASSHPDRVTEAFF,TGTGCCAGCAGTCACCCAGACAGGGTCACTGAAGCTTTCTTT
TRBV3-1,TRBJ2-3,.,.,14,CASSQAEITDTQYF,TGTGCCAGCAGCCAAGCGGAAATCACAGATACGCAGTATTTT
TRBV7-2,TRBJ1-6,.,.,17,CASSLGPAGPGNSPLHF,TGTGCCAGCAGCTTAGGTCCGGCAGGGCCAGGAAATTCACCCCTCCACTTT
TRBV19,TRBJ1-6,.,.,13,CASRRGIGPPLHF,TGTGCCAGCAGGAGAGGTATTGGGCCACCCCTCCACTTT
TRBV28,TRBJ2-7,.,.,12,CASSITSYEQYF,TGTGCCAGCAGCATCACCTCCTACGAGCAGTACTTC
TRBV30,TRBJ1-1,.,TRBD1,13,CAWSSWDRDEAFF,TGTGCCTGGAGTTCTTGGGACAGAGATGAAGCTTTCTTT
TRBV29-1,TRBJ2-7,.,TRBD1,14,CSVDVTGTGSEQYF,TGCAGCGTCGACGTGACAGGGACAGGAAGCGAGCAGTACTTC
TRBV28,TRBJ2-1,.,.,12,CASGCGRETQFF,TGTGCCAGCGGCTGCGGGCGCGAGACCCAGTTCTTC
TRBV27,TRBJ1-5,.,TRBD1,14,CASSEGARNQPQHF,TGTGCCAGCAGTGAGGGGGCGCGGAATCAGCCCCAGCATTTT
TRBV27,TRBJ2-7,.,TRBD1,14,CASSWTGTGYEQYF,TGTGCCAGCAGTTGGACCGGGACAGGCTACGAGCAGTACTTC
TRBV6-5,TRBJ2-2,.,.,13,CASSYGPTGELFF,TGTGCCAGCAGTTACGGTCCCACCGGGGAGCTGTTTTTT